One and the same sample provided the 14 T cell receptor beta chains below, sequenced in a study of cytomegalovirus exposure and HLA in healthy donors. With 60 Vbeta and 13 Jbeta primers, the PCR was carried out. Generated by immunoSEQ multiplex PCR, the TCRdb table keeps only in-frame clones and is missing some. The table lists tens of thousands of clones, roughly 82% of them singletons. Material: PBMCs. The origin of the receptors is a man between 18 and 29 years old in good health and CMV-seronegative.

The rearrangement uses TRBV19 and TRBJ2-6, with TRBD1 identical over 10 bases. In germline, CDR1 is LNHDA, CDR2 SQIVND (reference sequence). Trimming took 3 bases from V and 2 from J; bases not matched to a gene: 7. This CDR3 has 18 residues. The CDR3 nucleotides are TGTGCCAGTAGTATCCTGACAGGGGGCCTGGCTGGGGCCAACGTCCTGACTTTC. It is translated as CASSILTGGLAGANVLTF.

This clone has just a few counts. The chain uses TRBV27 and TRBJ2-7; D is uncertain. The CDR3 is 14 amino acids. CDR1 is MNHEY and CDR2 is SMNVEV in the germline V gene (reference sequence). V was cut by 5 bases and J by 5 bases, with 16 bases left in between. CDR3 protein: CASSTIRVPNEQYF. For the CDR3, the DNA is TGTGCCAGCAGTACGATACGGGTTCCCAACGAGCAGTACTTC.

The chain has TRBV5-1 and TRBJ1-4, with a possible D match to TRBD1 (5 bases). Trimming pared 4 bases from V and 1 base from J, leaving 11 bases between. This CDR3 region has 15 residues. The V gene's germline CDR1 is SGHRS and CDR2 YFSETQ. CDR3 coding DNA: TGCGCCAGCAGCACGGCCGGGGGAACTAATGAAAAACTGTTTTTT. Translating gives CASSTAGGTNEKLFF. The full variable domain, in which reference TRBV5-1 and TRBJ1-4 provide the parts outside the CDR3, is KAGVTQTPRYLIKTRGQQVTLSCSPISGHRSVSWYQQTPGQGLQFLFEYFSETQRNKGNFPGRFSGRQFSNSRSEMNVSTLELGDSALYLCASSTAGGTNEKLFFGSGTQLSVL.

The gene calls are TRBV27 and TRBJ2-1, with 9 bases fitting TRBD2. J lost 13 bases, V lost 2 bases, and 6 bases had no gene match. The germline CDR1 and CDR2 sequences are MNHEY and SMNVEV (reference sequence). The CDR3 consists of 13 residues. The CDR3 region is CASSLLAGRSQFF. CDR3 nucleotide sequence: TGTGCCAGCAGTTTACTAGCGGGAAGATCCCAGTTCTTC.

This clone was seen only a few times. The CDR3 sequence: CASSPPLRDRGPSGEKLFF. CDR3 sequence (DNA): TGTGCCAGCTCACCACCATTGCGGGACAGGGGCCCTTCGGGGGAAAAACTGTTTTTT. The chain has TRBV18 and TRBJ1-4, with 10 nucleotides matching TRBD1. The germline V gene encodes CDR1 KGHSH and CDR2 LQKENI. The V and J ends lost 0 bases and 8 bases, in that order; junction bases with no gene match: 15. This CDR3 contains 19 residues. Complete variable domain (other parts from reference TRBV18 and TRBJ1-4): NAGVMQNPRHLVRRRGQEARLRCSPMKGHSHVYWYRQLPEEGLKFMVYLQKENIIDESGMPKERFSAEFPKEGPSILRIQQVVRGDSAAYFCASSPPLRDRGPSGEKLFFGSGTQLSVL.

This chain connects TRBV4-3 to TRBJ1-1, with no clear D. CDR1 is LGHNA and CDR2 is YSLEER in the germline V gene. The V and J ends lost 0 bases and 0 bases respectively, with 8 bases between them. The CDR3 covers 15 residues. In nucleotides, the CDR3 is TGCGCCAGCAGCCAAGAATTCCCAGTGAACACTGAAGCTTTCTTT. Its protein product is CASSQEFPVNTEAFF.

This clone was counted a few times. The J gene is TRBJ1-1, the V gene TRBV7-2; D possibly corresponds to TRBD1 (6 bases). The CDR3 totals 14 residues. The germline V gene has CDR1 SGHTA and CDR2 FQGNSA. V lost 5 bases, J lost 1 base, and 11 bases lay in between. For the CDR3, the DNA is TGTGCCAGCAGCAGACAGACAGGGAACACTGAAGCTTTCTTT. It yields the protein CASSRQTGNTEAFF.

V gene TRBV2 combines with J gene TRBJ2-7; 8 bases match TRBD1. This CDR3 region has 16 residues. V shed 6 bases, J shed 2 bases, and the junction held 12 bases outside the gene matches. The germline CDR1 and CDR2 sequences are SNHLY and FYNNEI. In DNA, the CDR3 is TGTGCCAGCAGAAGACAACAGGGGGTTGTTCCCTACGAGCAGTACTTC. Translated: CASRRQQGVVPYEQYF.

This clone was picked up a small number of times. This sequence joins TRBV4-1 and TRBJ1-5, with a weak D call TRBD1 (6 bases). Looked up from germline, CDR1 is MGHRA and CDR2 is YSYEKL. Trimming left V 2 bases short and J 6 bases short, with 14 bases between. This CDR3 spans 15 amino acids. The CDR3 bases are TGCGCCAGCAGCCAAAAGGGGGTTGGGGTTCAGCCCCAGCATTTT. Its protein is CASSQKGVGVQPQHF.

This sequence joins TRBV7-2 and TRBJ1-2, with D tentatively TRBD1 (5 bases). Germline CDR1 and CDR2: SGHTA and FQGNSA. Trimming removed 5 bases at V and 4 bases at J, with 11 bases between. This CDR3 spans 13 amino acids. In nucleotides, the CDR3 is TGTGCCAGCAGCCCACAGGCTTGCTATGGCTACACCTTC. As protein: CASSPQACYGYTF.

The chain couples TRBV9 to TRBJ1-3, with 8 bases that match TRBD1. The CDR3 loop spans 16 amino acids. CDR1 SGDLS and CDR2 YYNGEE come from the germline V gene. The ends lost 2 bases at V and 3 bases at J; junction bases unmatched: 7. The CDR3 loop reads CASSVGLDRGGNTIYF. The CDR3 region has the DNA TGTGCCAGCAGCGTGGGTTTAGACAGGGGTGGAAACACCATATATTTT.

The chain combines TRBV27 with TRBJ2-2; no clear D gene. CDR1 is MNHEY, CDR2 SMNVEV, per germline (reference sequence). The V end was cut by 4 bases, the J end by 9 bases, with 9 bases between. The CDR3 is made up of 12 amino acids. The CDR3 DNA reads as TGTGCCAGCAGTTCGAGTAGCCGGGAGCTGTTTTTT. Translated: CASSSSSRELFF.

The chain links TRBV5-1 to TRBJ1-2; TRBD1 matches 10 bases. This CDR3 contains 14 residues. J was trimmed by 7 bases and V by 4 bases; bases with no gene match: 7. Germline V gene lookup returns CDR1 SGHRS and CDR2 YFSETQ. The CDR3 bases are TGCGCCAGCAGCGGGACAGGGGAATCCGGTGGCTACACCTTC. It translates to CASSGTGESGGYTF.

The chain recombines TRBV7-2 with TRBJ2-1, with 10 bases lining up with TRBD2. This CDR3 comprises 16 residues. Germline trimming cut 2 bases from V and 7 bases from J; bases unmatched to any gene: 8. Per germline, CDR1 SGHTA and CDR2 FQGNSA. CDR3 DNA sequence: TGTGCCAGCAGCTTACTCGGGCTAGCGGGAGCTAATGAGCAGTTCTTC. This sequence encodes CASSLLGLAGANEQFF.